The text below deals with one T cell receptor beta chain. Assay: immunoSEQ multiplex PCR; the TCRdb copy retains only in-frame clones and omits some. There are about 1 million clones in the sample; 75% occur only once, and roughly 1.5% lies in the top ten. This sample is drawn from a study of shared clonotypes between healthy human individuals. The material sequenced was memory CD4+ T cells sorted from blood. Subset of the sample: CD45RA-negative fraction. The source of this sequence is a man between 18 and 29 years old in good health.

The CDR3 is CASSEGIYPGYTF. The CDR3 nucleotides are TGTGCCAGCAGTGAAGGCATCTACCCTGGCTACACCTTC. The chain joins TRBV25-1 to TRBJ1-2; D is ambiguous. The germline V and J ends were trimmed by 2 bases and 7 bases, with 11 bases remaining between them. The germline V gene encodes CDR1 MGHDK and CDR2 SYGVNS. The CDR3 sequence is 13 residues long.